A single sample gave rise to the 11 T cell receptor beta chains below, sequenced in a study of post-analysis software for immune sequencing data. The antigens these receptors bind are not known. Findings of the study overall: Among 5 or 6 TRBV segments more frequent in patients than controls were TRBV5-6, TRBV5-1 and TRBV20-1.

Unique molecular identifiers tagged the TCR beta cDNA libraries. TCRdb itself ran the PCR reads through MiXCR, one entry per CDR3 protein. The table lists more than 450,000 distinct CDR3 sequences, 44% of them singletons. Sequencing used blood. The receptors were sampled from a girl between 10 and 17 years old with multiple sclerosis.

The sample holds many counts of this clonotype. In DNA, the CDR3 is TGTGCCAGCAGCGTTGTGGACGGAGGCTACGAGCAGTACTTC. Translating it yields CASSVVDGGYEQYF. The chain has TRBV12-3 or TRBV12-4 and TRBJ2-7; the D gene is possibly TRBD2 (5 bases). The CDR3 has 14 residues. V lost 6 bases and J 3 bases, leaving 15 bases between the germline ends.

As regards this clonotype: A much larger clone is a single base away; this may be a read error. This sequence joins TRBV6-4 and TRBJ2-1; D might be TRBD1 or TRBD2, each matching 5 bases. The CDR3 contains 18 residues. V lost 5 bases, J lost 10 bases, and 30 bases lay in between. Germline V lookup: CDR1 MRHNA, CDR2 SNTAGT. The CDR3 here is CASSSPRTALLGTYEQFF. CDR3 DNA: TGTGCCAGCAGTAGCCCCCGGACGGCTCTCCTGGGGACCTACGAGCAGTTCTTC.

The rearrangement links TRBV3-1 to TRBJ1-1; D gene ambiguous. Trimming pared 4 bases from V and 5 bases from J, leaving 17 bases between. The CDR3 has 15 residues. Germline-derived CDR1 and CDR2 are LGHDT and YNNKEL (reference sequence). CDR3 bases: TGTGCCAGCAGCCCTGGGCAGTGTAAAAGGACTGAAGCTTTCTTT. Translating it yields CASSPGQCKRTEAFF.

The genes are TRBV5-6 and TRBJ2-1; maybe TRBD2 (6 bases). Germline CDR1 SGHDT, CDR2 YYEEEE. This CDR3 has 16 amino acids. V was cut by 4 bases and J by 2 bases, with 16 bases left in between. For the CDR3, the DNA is TGTGCCAGCAGCCCACCGACTAGACGGACCTACAATGAGCAGTTCTTC. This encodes CASSPPTRRTYNEQFF. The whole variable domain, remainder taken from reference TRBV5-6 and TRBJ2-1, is DAGVTQSPTHLIKTRGQQVTLRCSPKSGHDTVSWYQQALGQGPQFIFQYYEEEERQRGNFPDRFSGHQFPNYSSELNVNALLLGDSALYLCASSPPTRRTYNEQFFGPGTRLTVL.

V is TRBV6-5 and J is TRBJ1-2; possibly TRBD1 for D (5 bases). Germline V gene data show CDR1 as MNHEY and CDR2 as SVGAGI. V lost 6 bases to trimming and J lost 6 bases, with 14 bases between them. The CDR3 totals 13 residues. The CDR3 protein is CASRTAGGNGYTF. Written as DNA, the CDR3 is TGTGCCAGCAGAACGGCCGGGGGAAATGGCTACACCTTC.

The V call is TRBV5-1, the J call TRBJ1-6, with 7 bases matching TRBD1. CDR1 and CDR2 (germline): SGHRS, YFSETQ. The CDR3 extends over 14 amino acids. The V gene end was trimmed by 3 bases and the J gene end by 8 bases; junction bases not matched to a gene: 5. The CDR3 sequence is CASSSGTVDSPLHF. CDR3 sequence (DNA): TGCGCCAGCAGCTCCGGGACAGTAGATTCACCCCTCCACTTT.

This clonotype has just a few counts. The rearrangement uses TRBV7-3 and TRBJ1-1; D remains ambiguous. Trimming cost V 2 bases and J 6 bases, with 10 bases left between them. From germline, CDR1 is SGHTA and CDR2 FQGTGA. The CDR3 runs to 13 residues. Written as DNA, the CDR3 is TGTGCCAGCAGCTTACAGGTTGCCTCTGAAGCTTTCTTT. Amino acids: CASSLQVASEAFF.

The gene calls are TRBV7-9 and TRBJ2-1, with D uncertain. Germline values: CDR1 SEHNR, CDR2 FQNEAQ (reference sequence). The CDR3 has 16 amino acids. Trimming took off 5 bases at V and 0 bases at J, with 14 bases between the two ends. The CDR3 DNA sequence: TGTGCCAGCAGCCTCAGGTCCTTAAGCTCCTACAATGAGCAGTTCTTC. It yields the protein CASSLRSLSSYNEQFF.

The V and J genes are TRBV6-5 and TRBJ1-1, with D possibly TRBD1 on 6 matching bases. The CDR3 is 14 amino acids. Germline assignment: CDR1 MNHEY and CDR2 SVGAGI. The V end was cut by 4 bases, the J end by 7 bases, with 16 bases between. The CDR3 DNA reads TGTGCCAGCAGTTCCCTCAGGAGGGGGAATGAAGCTTTCTTT. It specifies CASSSLRRGNEAFF.

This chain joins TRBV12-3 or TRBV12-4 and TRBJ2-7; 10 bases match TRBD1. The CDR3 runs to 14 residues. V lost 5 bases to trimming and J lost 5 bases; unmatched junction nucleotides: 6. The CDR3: CASSIRTGGDEQYF. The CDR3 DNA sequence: TGTGCCAGCAGTATCCGGACAGGGGGGGACGAGCAGTACTTC.

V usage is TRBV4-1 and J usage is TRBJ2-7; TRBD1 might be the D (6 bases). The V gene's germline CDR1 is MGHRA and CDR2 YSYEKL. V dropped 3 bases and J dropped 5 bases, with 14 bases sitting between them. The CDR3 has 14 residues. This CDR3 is CASSHSLTGNEQYF. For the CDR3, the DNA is TGCGCCAGCAGCCATTCGTTAACAGGGAACGAGCAGTACTTC.